This T cell receptor beta chain is from a study of PD-L1 blockade in urothelial cancer. The repertoire was sequenced with immunoSEQ multiplex PCR; TCRdb's copy has only in-frame clones and lacks some. This table has approximately 100,000 clones, about 89% appearing once. The germline CDR1 and CDR2 sequences are SGHNT and YYREEE (reference sequence). This CDR3 has 17 residues. V shed 0 bases and J shed 0 bases, with 13 bases lying between them. This sequence joins TRBV5-4 and TRBJ2-4; tentatively, D is TRBD2 (6 bases). The receptor comes from a woman older than 75 with urothelial cancer. The starting material was PBMCs, obtained around atezolizumab (anti-PD-L1) treatment. CDR3 sequence: CASSLAPRLGAKNIQYF. The CDR3 coding sequence is TGTGCCAGCAGCTTGGCCCCTAGACTAGGAGCCAAAAACATTCAGTACTTC.